This T cell receptor beta chain came from a study of T-cell memory formation after mild COVID-19. Findings and limits, study-wide: Balance between CD4 and CD8 was seen in clones contracting day 15 to 85, and a CD4+ lean was seen in later expanders.

Unmatched junction bases numbered 0, after V lost 0 bases and J lost 0 bases. The germline gives CDR1 SGDLS, CDR2 YYNGEE. The CDR3 is made up of 15 amino acids. From the 5' RACE reads, TCRdb called clonotypes with MiXCR, one entry per CDR3 protein. The table records roughly 610,000 distinct CDR3 sequences, around 16% of them present only once. This clonotype has more than one count but fewer than ten. Its cognate antigen is unknown. This TCR was recovered from an adult woman who had mild COVID-19 (a few samples of this study predate the infection). Cell type and time point are not known. Input material: PBMCs or a T cell subset sorted from them (not recorded which). The chain joins TRBV9 to TRBJ2-3, with TRBD1 matching 8 bases. CDR3 loop: CASSVGDRSTDTQYF. For the CDR3, the DNA is TGTGCCAGCAGCGTAGGGGACAGGAGCACAGATACGCAGTATTTT.